This TCR beta chain was identified during a study of vaccination effects on CD4 cells after COVID-19. The V gene end was trimmed by 0 bases and the J gene end by 12 bases; junction bases not matched to a gene: 7. Germline V lookup: CDR1 SGDLS, CDR2 YYNGEE. This CDR3 region has 13 residues. Repertoires were generated with immunoSEQ multiplex PCR, while TCRdb's copy carries only in-frame clones and drops some. In the table there are fewer than 55,000 clones, about 70% of which are singletons. This clone came up a few times. Its antigen is unknown. Investigators separated out CD4+ T cells once less than 11 days of culture had passed. Every participant took two doses of the BNT162b2 or mRNA-1273 vaccine. Negative nucleocapsid antibody tests before and after vaccination confirmed no previous SARS-CoV-2 infection.

V is TRBV9 and J is TRBJ2-7, with 9 bases fitting TRBD1. Source: CD4+ T cells from PBMCs cultured without peptide, taken after COVID-19 vaccination. The clonotype originates from a human donor who received a COVID-19 vaccine. Here the CDR3 reads CASSVGDRDTPYF. DNA for the CDR3: TGTGCCAGCAGCGTAGGGGACAGGGATACACCGTACTTC. The variable domain in full, with the rest retrieved from reference TRBV9 and TRBJ2-7, is DSGVTQTPKHLITATGQRVTLRCSPRSGDLSVYWYQQSLDQGLQFLIQYYNGEERAKGNILERFSAQQFPDLHSELNLSSLELGDSALYFCASSVGDRDTPYFGPGTRLTVT.